The clone carrying this TCR beta chain appeared many times. Its target is unknown. This specimen comes from a study of T cells after yellow fever vaccination. Study-level points and caveats: Most primary-vaccination clones reappeared after the booster (more than 95% CD4, approximately 88% CD8).

The CDR3 sequence is 16 residues long. The V gene's germline CDR1 is SEHNR and CDR2 FQNEAQ (reference sequence). Trimming took off 5 bases at V and 3 bases at J, with 20 bases between the two ends. It was through 5'RACE template switching that TCR cDNA was made, with a universal primer site and UMIs added. TCRdb processed the 5' RACE reads anew with MiXCR; each CDR3 protein has one entry. Altogether around 100,000 distinct CDR3 sequences are present, roughly 8.9% being singletons, with the ten largest covering around 25%. The chain uses TRBV7-9 and TRBJ2-7, with D tentatively TRBD1 or TRBD2 (5 bases each). This TCR was recovered from a man aged 25 to 45 who received the YFV17D yellow fever vaccine. The specimen was CD8+ T cells sorted from PBMCs, collected 45 days after the yellow fever booster vaccination. The CDR3 coding sequence is TGTGCCAGCAGCCAAACATCCGGGACCCACGGCTACGAGCAGTACTTC. Translation gives CASSQTSGTHGYEQYF.